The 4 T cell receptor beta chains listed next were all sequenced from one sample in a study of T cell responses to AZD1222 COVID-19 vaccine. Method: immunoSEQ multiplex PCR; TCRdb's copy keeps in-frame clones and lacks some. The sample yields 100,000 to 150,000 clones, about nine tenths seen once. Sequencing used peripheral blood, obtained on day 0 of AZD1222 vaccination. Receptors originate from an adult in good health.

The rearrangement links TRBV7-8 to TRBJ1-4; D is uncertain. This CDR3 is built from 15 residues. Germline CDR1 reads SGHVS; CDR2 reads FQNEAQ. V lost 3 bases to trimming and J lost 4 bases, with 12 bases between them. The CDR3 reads CASSFERLGNEKLFF. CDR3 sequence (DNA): TGTGCCAGCAGCTTCGAGAGGCTGGGTAATGAAAAACTGTTTTTT.

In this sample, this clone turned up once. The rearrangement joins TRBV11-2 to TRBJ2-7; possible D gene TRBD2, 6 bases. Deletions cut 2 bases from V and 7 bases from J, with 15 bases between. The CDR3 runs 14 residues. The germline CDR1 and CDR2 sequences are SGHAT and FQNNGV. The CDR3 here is CASSLSGRGREQYF. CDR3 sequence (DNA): TGTGCCAGCAGCTTATCAGGACGGGGGAGGGAGCAGTACTTC.

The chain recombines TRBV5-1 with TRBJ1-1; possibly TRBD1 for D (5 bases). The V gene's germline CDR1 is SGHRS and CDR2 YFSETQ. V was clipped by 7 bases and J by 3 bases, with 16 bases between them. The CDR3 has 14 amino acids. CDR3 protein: CASRGLLGDTEAFF. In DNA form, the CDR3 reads TGCGCCAGCCGCGGTCTACTGGGGGACACTGAAGCTTTCTTT. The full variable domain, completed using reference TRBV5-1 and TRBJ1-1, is KAGVTQTPRYLIKTRGQQVTLSCSPISGHRSVSWYQQTPGQGLQFLFEYFSETQRNKGNFPGRFSGRQFSNSRSEMNVSTLELGDSALYLCASRGLLGDTEAFFGQGTRLTVV.

CDR3 residues: CASSLGPKTGEQYF. The DNA of the CDR3 is TGTGCCAGCAGCTTAGGCCCGAAGACTGGGGAGCAGTACTTC. The V and J genes are TRBV11-2 and TRBJ2-7; D is unclear. The CDR3 contains 14 residues. In germline, CDR1 is SGHAT, CDR2 FQNNGV. V was shortened by 1 base and J by 7 bases, with 14 bases between the two germline ends.